Below, 24 T cell receptor beta chains from the same sample are listed, as sequenced in a study of PD-1 blockade in classical Hodgkin lymphoma. Produced via immunoSEQ multiplex PCR; TCRdb's table is partial and in-frame only. Counted here are 30,000 or so clones, 80% to 95% occurring once; the ten biggest clones make up roughly 0.23%. Each of the patients experienced relapse following autologous stem cell transplantation, and their brentuximab vedotin exposure differed. Magnetic depletion of unwanted cells isolated CD4+ T cells from thawed PBMCs. The sample here was CD4+ T cells from blood, taken at baseline. The origin of the receptors is a human donor with classical Hodgkin lymphoma.

The chain carries TRBV19 and TRBJ2-5; D unclear. Germline V lookup: CDR1 LNHDA, CDR2 SQIVND (reference sequence). Trimming stripped 4 bases from V and 1 base from J, with 13 bases between. The CDR3 covers 15 residues. The CDR3 is CASSRETLTQETQYF. For the CDR3, the DNA is TGTGCCAGTAGTAGAGAGACACTGACCCAAGAGACCCAGTACTTC.

Of note for this clone: Germline is not matched at one junction end, which may reflect a read error. The gene calls are TRBV30 and TRBJ2-1, with TRBD2 as a possible D gene (5 bases). Germline V gene sequence: CDR1 GTSNPN, CDR2 SVGIG (reference sequence). The CDR3 loop spans 11 amino acids. The DNA for the CDR3 is TGTGCCTGGAGTATCGGGAATGGGCAGTTCTTC. Its translation: CAWSIGNGQFF.

This clone was seen only once. This chain connects TRBV2 to TRBJ2-3, with TRBD2 identical over 8 bases. Germline CDR1 reads SNHLY; CDR2 reads FYNNEI. The trim removed 6 bases at V and 2 bases at J, leaving 7 bases unmatched. The CDR3 has 15 amino acids. In DNA, the CDR3 is TGTGCCAGCAGAAGACTAGCGACTTACACAGATACGCAGTATTTT. This translates into CASRRLATYTDTQYF.

The genes are TRBV10-2 and TRBJ1-1; D gene ambiguous. Germline CDR1 and CDR2: WSHSY and SAAADI. Trimming removed 0 bases at V and 5 bases at J, with 7 bases between. The CDR3 is 13 residues long. The CDR3 nucleotides are TGCGCCAGCAGTGAGTCAAAGGGAACTGAAGCTTTCTTT. Translated, it gives CASSESKGTEAFF.

This clone has only one observation. V gene TRBV2 combines with J gene TRBJ1-2, with 7 bases identical to TRBD1. The ends lost 5 bases at V and 7 bases at J; junction bases unmatched: 4. This CDR3 has 12 amino acids. Germline assignment: CDR1 SNHLY and CDR2 FYNNEI. The CDR3 loop is CASSKRQGGYTF. In DNA form, the CDR3 reads TGTGCCAGCAGTAAAAGACAGGGTGGCTACACCTTC.

The rearrangement links TRBV7-2 to TRBJ1-2, with TRBD1 as a possible D gene (6 bases). V lost 3 bases to trimming and J lost 2 bases, with 10 bases between them. The CDR3 totals 14 residues. Germline CDR1 and CDR2: SGHTA and FQGNSA. CDR3 sequence: CASSFAGVNYGYTF. CDR3 nucleotide sequence: TGTGCCAGCAGCTTCGCAGGGGTGAACTATGGCTACACCTTC. The full variable domain, rest sourced from reference TRBV7-2 and TRBJ1-2, is GAGVSQSPSNKVTEKGKDVELRCDPISGHTALYWYRQSLGQGLEFLIYFQGNSAPDKSGLPSDRFSAERTGGSVSTLTIQRTQQEDSAVYLCASSFAGVNYGYTFGSGTRLTVV.

The V and J genes are TRBV28 and TRBJ1-1; D not resolved. The CDR3 consists of 15 residues. V was trimmed by 5 bases and J by 1 base, leaving 14 bases between them. Germline CDR1 reads MDHEN; CDR2 reads SYDVKM. The CDR3 loop reads CASSGVGRGNTEAFF. In DNA, the CDR3 is TGTGCCAGCAGTGGGGTAGGGCGGGGGAACACTGAAGCTTTCTTT. The full variable domain, rest sourced from reference TRBV28 and TRBJ1-1, is DVKVTQSSRYLVKRTGEKVFLECVQDMDHENMFWYRQDPGLGLRLIYFSYDVKMKEKGDIPEGYSVSREKKERFSLILESASTNQTSMYLCASSGVGRGNTEAFFGQGTRLTVV.

The chain has TRBV30 and TRBJ1-5; D not certain. Germline values: CDR1 GTSNPN, CDR2 SVGIG (reference sequence). V was pared by 0 bases and J by 1 base, with 7 bases between. This CDR3 has 14 amino acids. The CDR3 region is CAWSVGGSNQPQHF. In DNA, the CDR3 is TGTGCCTGGAGTGTGGGAGGGAGCAATCAGCCCCAGCATTTT.

This chain joins TRBV2 and TRBJ1-5; D remains unclear. Germline V lookup: CDR1 SNHLY, CDR2 FYNNEI. V shed 6 bases and J shed 6 bases, with 18 bases lying between them. The CDR3 spans 15 residues. The CDR3 DNA is TGTGCCAGCAGGACCGGGATCTTTATAACTCAGCCCCAGCATTTT. Translated, it gives CASRTGIFITQPQHF.

The rearrangement links TRBV13 to TRBJ2-3, with 7 bases lining up with TRBD1. Per the germline V gene, CDR1 is PRHDT and CDR2 is FYEKMQ (reference sequence). The CDR3 has 16 residues. J gave up 0 bases and V 2 bases, and 5 bases lay outside the gene matches. Here the CDR3 DNA reads TGTGCCAGCAGCTTACGAGGGGGCTATAGCACAGATACGCAGTATTTT. Translating gives CASSLRGGYSTDTQYF.

The V gene is TRBV15, the J gene TRBJ1-2; 7 nucleotides agree with TRBD1. Germline CDR1 reads LNHNV; CDR2 reads YYDKDF (reference sequence). The J segment lost 7 bases and the V segment lost 2 bases, leaving 10 bases of the junction unmatched. CDR3 size: 15 residues. The CDR3 DNA sequence: TGTGCCACCAGCAGACTTGACAGGGACGGAAGTGGCTACACCTTC. It yields the protein CATSRLDRDGSGYTF.

This rearrangement joins TRBV6-1 to TRBJ2-1; 7 bases map to TRBD2. The germline gives CDR1 MNHNS, CDR2 SASEGT. V shed 4 bases and J 3 bases; nucleotides not matched to a gene: 3. This CDR3 comprises 14 residues. CDR3 nucleotides: TGTGCCAGCAGTGTAAGCGGGGACTACAATGAGCAGTTCTTC. Encoded protein: CASSVSGDYNEQFF.

This chain links TRBV5-1 with TRBJ1-1; weak D call: TRBD1 (5 bases). CDR1 is SGHRS and CDR2 is YFSETQ in the germline V gene. Trimming cost V 4 bases and J 3 bases, with 7 bases left between them. The CDR3 contains 12 residues. CDR3 loop: CASSLRDTEAFF. The CDR3 DNA sequence: TGCGCCAGCAGCCTCAGGGACACTGAAGCTTTCTTT.

The chain uses TRBV6-5 and TRBJ2-1; D gene ambiguous. Germline-derived CDR1 and CDR2 are MNHEY and SVGAGI. V was cut by 8 bases and J by 8 bases, with 22 bases left in between. The CDR3 contains 15 residues. This chain's CDR3 is CASGKGGLTTDEQFF. In nucleotides, the CDR3 is TGTGCCAGCGGAAAGGGTGGCCTCACCACCGATGAGCAGTTCTTC.

V usage is TRBV18 and J usage is TRBJ2-1; perhaps TRBD2 as D (7 bases). The CDR3 totals 15 residues. Trimming shortened V by 8 bases and J by 0 bases, and 14 bases separated the two germline ends. Germline loops: CDR1 KGHSH, CDR2 LQKENI. CDR3 sequence reads: CASGPGGRSYNEQFF. The CDR3 DNA reads TGTGCCAGCGGCCCCGGGGGGCGCTCCTACAATGAGCAGTTCTTC.

The V call is TRBV30, the J call TRBJ1-2; D is ambiguous. The length of the CDR3 is 13 residues. Trimming cost V 4 bases and J 1 base, with 10 bases left between them. From germline, CDR1 is GTSNPN and CDR2 SVGIG (reference sequence). CDR3 sequence: CAWTSGGNYGYTF. Here the CDR3 DNA reads TGTGCCTGGACGTCCGGCGGTAACTATGGCTACACCTTC. Complete variable domain (other parts from reference TRBV30 and TRBJ1-2): SQTIHQWPATLVQPVGSPLSLECTVEGTSNPNLYWYRQAAGRGLQLLFYSVGIGQISSEVPQNLSASRPQDRQFILSSKKLLLSDSGFYLCAWTSGGNYGYTFGSGTRLTVV.

V usage is TRBV5-6 and J usage is TRBJ2-2, with TRBD1 matching 8 bases. From germline, CDR1 is SGHDT and CDR2 YYEEEE. Trimming cost V 4 bases and J 11 bases; bases outside gene matches: 7. The CDR3 is 13 residues long. CDR3 DNA sequence: TGTGCCAGCAGCAGGCCCGGACAGGGCGAGCTGTTTTTT. Translated: CASSRPGQGELFF.

V and J are TRBV4-1 and TRBJ1-4, with unresolved D. The CDR3 covers 19 residues. Germline CDR1 MGHRA, CDR2 YSYEKL. V shed 2 bases and J shed 6 bases, with 25 bases lying between them. The CDR3 loop is CASSQPQDRRAAGDEKLFF. DNA for the CDR3: TGCGCCAGCAGCCAACCTCAGGACCGCAGAGCGGCGGGCGATGAAAAACTGTTTTTT.

The chain combines TRBV18 with TRBJ2-5; TRBD1 matches at 8 bases. The germline V gene has CDR1 KGHSH and CDR2 LQKENI. V lost 4 bases, J lost 1 base, and 2 bases stayed unmatched. This CDR3 comprises 14 residues. CDR3 region: CASSRGTGQETQYF. In DNA, the CDR3 is TGTGCCAGCTCACGAGGGACAGGCCAAGAGACCCAGTACTTC.

The CDR3 DNA is TGTGCCAGCAGCTTAATAGGGGTGGAGACCCAGTACTTC. It is translated as CASSLIGVETQYF. The chain recombines TRBV7-8 with TRBJ2-5, with a tentative D call TRBD1 (5 bases). The CDR3 is made up of 13 amino acids. Germline CDR1 reads SGHVS; CDR2 reads FQNEAQ. The germline V and J ends were trimmed by 2 bases and 5 bases, with 9 bases remaining between them. The full variable domain, rest sourced from reference TRBV7-8 and TRBJ2-5, is GAGVSQSPRYKVAKRGQDVALRCDPISGHVSLFWYQQALGQGPEFLTYFQNEAQLDKSGLPSDRFFAERPEGSVSTLKIQRTQQEDSAVYLCASSLIGVETQYFGPGTRLLVL.

The rearrangement uses TRBV9 and TRBJ2-1; D call uncertain. This CDR3 has 15 residues. V lost 2 bases and J lost 5, with 14 bases in between. The germline V gene has CDR1 SGDLS and CDR2 YYNGEE. The CDR3 coding sequence is TGTGCCAGCAGCGTGGATTCACCTTGGGACAATGAGCAGTTCTTC. Translated, it gives CASSVDSPWDNEQFF.

This chain links TRBV11-2 with TRBJ1-5; 9 bases line up with TRBD1. Germline CDR1 SGHAT, CDR2 FQNNGV. The CDR3 runs to 15 residues. V shed 5 bases, J shed 4 bases, and the junction held 6 bases outside the gene matches. CDR3 amino acids: CASSPGTGFNQPQHF. The CDR3 DNA sequence: TGTGCCAGCAGCCCCGGGACAGGGTTTAATCAGCCCCAGCATTTT.

V gene TRBV6-5 combines with J gene TRBJ2-7, with unresolved D. Trimming left V 0 bases short and J 4 bases short, with 10 bases between. The CDR3 loop spans 14 amino acids. Germline V gene data show CDR1 as MNHEY and CDR2 as SVGAGI. DNA of the CDR3: TGTGCCAGCAGTTACTCGGATCAGTCATACGAGCAGTACTTC. It encodes CASSYSDQSYEQYF.

This chain uses TRBV19 with TRBJ2-1, with D perhaps TRBD2 (5 bases). The CDR3 consists of 19 residues. V lost 0 bases to trimming and J lost 5 bases, with 23 bases between them. CDR1 and CDR2 from the germline V gene are LNHDA and SQIVND (reference sequence). The CDR3 sequence: CASSIDPTRNRAINNEQFF. DNA of the CDR3: TGTGCCAGTAGTATAGATCCTACTAGGAACCGGGCTATAAACAATGAGCAGTTCTTC. The entire variable domain, with the rest obtained from reference TRBV19 and TRBJ2-1, is as follows: DGGITQSPKYLFRKEGQNVTLSCEQNLNHDAMYWYRQDPGQGLRLIYYSQIVNDFQKGDIAEGYSVSREKKESFPLTVTSAQKNPTAFYLCASSIDPTRNRAINNEQFFGPGTRLTVL.